This is a list of T cell receptor beta chains from one sample in a study of CD8 T cells in ankylosing spondylitis. One entry per CDR3 protein, called by TCRdb with MiXCR from the 5' RACE reads. The sample lists around 540,000 distinct CDR3 sequences, over 9.5% seen once, with 6.8% in the top ten. The sample was blood, either unsorted or a sorted T cell fraction (not recorded which). These receptors all stem from a male donor with ankylosing spondylitis. CDR3s include the opening cysteine and the closing phenylalanine or tryptophan. D genes are given only for firm matches. Size values are once, few and many counts, or a class for expanded clones, and some rows have none.

>.|.|TRBJ2-5|TRBV24-1|15
CATSDLFSGRETQYF
TGTGCCACCAGTGACCTTTTTTCAGGGCGAGAGACCCAGTACTTC
>.|few|TRBJ2-3|TRBV11-2|16
CASSLVFWSTTDTQYF
TGTGCCAGCAGCTTAGTTTTCTGGTCAACCACAGATACGCAGTATTTT
>.|few|TRBJ1-2|TRBV24-1|14
CATSEGPDSYGYTF
TGTGCCACCAGTGAAGGCCCCGATAGCTATGGCTACACCTTC
>.|.|TRBJ2-1|TRBV12-3/TRBV12-4|14
CASSPPGTLNEQFF
TGTGCCAGCAGTCCCCCCGGGACACTCAATGAGCAGTTCTTC
>.|.|TRBJ1-5|TRBV10-2|13
CASSEQGNQPQHF
TGCGCCAGCAGTGAACAGGGCAATCAGCCCCAGCATTTT
>TRBD1|few|TRBJ1-6|TRBV10-3|15
CAISEGTGDNSPLHF
TGTGCCATCAGTGAGGGTACAGGGGATAATTCACCCCTCCACTTT
>.|few|TRBJ1-1|TRBV18|16
CASSPVQGTLSAEAFF
TGTGCCAGCTCACCGGTGCAGGGAACCCTTTCGGCTGAAGCTTTCTTT
>.|.|TRBJ2-1|TRBV7-6|19
CASSKYMALRQTFYNEQFF
TGTGCCAGCAGTAAATATATGGCATTGCGACAGACTTTCTACAATGAGCAGTTCTTC
>TRBD2|.|TRBJ2-1|TRBV10-3|14
CAISGWEGQNEQFF
TGTGCCATCAGTGGGTGGGAGGGCCAGAATGAGCAGTTCTTC
>TRBD1|few|TRBJ2-2|TRBV18|17
CASSLPGTGGITGELFF
TGTGCCAGCTCACTCCCCGGGACAGGGGGCATCACCGGGGAGCTGTTTTTT
>TRBD2|many|TRBJ2-5|TRBV7-2|17
CASSLDIAGGRRETQYF
TGTGCCAGCAGCTTGGACATTGCGGGAGGGCGGAGGGAGACCCAGTACTTC
>TRBD2|few|TRBJ2-1|TRBV10-3|16
CAISGGLAGGSNEQFF
TGTGCCATCAGCGGAGGACTAGCGGGAGGTAGCAATGAGCAGTTCTTC
>.|.|TRBJ2-5|TRBV7-9|15
CASSFQGSQQETQYF
TGTGCCAGCAGCTTTCAGGGAAGCCAGCAAGAGACCCAGTACTTC
>TRBD2|.|TRBJ2-3|TRBV7-8|18
CASSPGTSGSRGTDTQYF
TGTGCCAGCAGCCCTGGGACTAGCGGGAGTCGGGGCACAGATACGCAGTATTTT
>.|few|TRBJ2-1|TRBV5-1|14
CASSLSGEGNEQFF
TGCGCCAGCAGCTTATCAGGAGAGGGCAATGAGCAGTTCTTC
>TRBD1|few|TRBJ2-1|TRBV20-1|14
CSARDWTGNNEQFF
TGCAGTGCTAGAGATTGGACAGGCAACAATGAGCAGTTCTTC
>TRBD1|.|TRBJ2-5|TRBV28|16
CASSLPSGQNGETQYF
TGTGCCAGCAGTTTACCCTCGGGACAGAATGGGGAGACCCAGTACTTC